This T cell receptor beta chain was observed in a study of T cell responses to AZD1222 COVID-19 vaccine. Study-level points and caveats: The number of AZD1222 recipients seropositive at baseline was only five to seven. Repertoire samples came only from after the peak T cell response. Donors in the cohort were predominantly white British and more often female, and clonal diversity was possibly underestimated.

Second-dose schedules of about 4 or about 12 weeks were combined. Profiling relied on immunoSEQ multiplex PCR, and the TCRdb table lists in-frame clones only, not all of them. This sample has roughly 99,000 clones, with just over 90% found just once. The length of the CDR3 is 13 residues. Germline CDR1 is SEHNR and CDR2 is FQNEAQ (reference sequence). V dropped 7 bases and J dropped 4 bases, with 13 bases sitting between them. Concerning this clone: Its antigen remains unidentified.

This sequence joins TRBV7-9 and TRBJ1-1; the D gene is possibly TRBD1 (5 bases). The specimen comprised peripheral blood, sampled 28 days after the second AZD1222 dose. The TCR originated in an adult who received the AZD1222 COVID-19 vaccine. In DNA, the CDR3 is TGTGCCAGCACACTCATGGGGGGCACTGAAGCTTTCTTT. Protein: CASTLMGGTEAFF.